Listed here is a single T cell receptor beta chain. This CDR3 has 16 residues. Trimming at V came to 0 bases and at J to 9 bases, leaving 13 bases not matched to a gene. Germline CDR1 and CDR2: LGHDT and YNNKEL (reference sequence). The data derive from a study of T cell responses to AZD1222 COVID-19 vaccine. Libraries were prepared by immunoSEQ multiplex PCR; TCRdb keeps only in-frame clonotypes and omits some of them. The table shows 120,000 or so clones, with about 90% occurring only once. The chain has TRBV3-1 (or the pseudogene TRBV3-2) and TRBJ1-1, with TRBD1 matching 7 bases. The source is an adult in good health. The sequencing used peripheral blood, collected on day 0 of AZD1222 vaccination. Here the CDR3 DNA reads TGTGCCAGCAGCCAAGACGGTTATAGGGCAGGGGGGAAAGCTTTCTTT. Translating gives CASSQDGYRAGGKAFF.